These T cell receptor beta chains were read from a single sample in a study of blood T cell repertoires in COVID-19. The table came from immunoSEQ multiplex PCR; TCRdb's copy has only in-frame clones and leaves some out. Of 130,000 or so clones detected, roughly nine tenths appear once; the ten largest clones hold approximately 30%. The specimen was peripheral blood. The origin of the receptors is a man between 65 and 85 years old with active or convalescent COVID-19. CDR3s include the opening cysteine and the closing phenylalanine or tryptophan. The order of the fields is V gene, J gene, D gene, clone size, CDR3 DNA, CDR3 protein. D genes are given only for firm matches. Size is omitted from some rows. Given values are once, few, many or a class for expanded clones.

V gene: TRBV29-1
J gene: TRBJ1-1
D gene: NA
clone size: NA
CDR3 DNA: TGCAGCGCCGGAGTGAGGACAGATTACACTGAAGCTTTCTTT
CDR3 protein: CSAGVRTDYTEAFF

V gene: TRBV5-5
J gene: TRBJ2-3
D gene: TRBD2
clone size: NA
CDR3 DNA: TGTGCCAGCAGCTTTTGGGGAGGGAGTCTGGATACGCAGTATTTT
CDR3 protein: CASSFWGGSLDTQYF

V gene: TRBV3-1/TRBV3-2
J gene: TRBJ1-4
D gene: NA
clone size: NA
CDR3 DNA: TGTGCCAGCAGCCAGCGGCAGGAAAAACTGTTTTTT
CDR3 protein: CASSQRQEKLFF

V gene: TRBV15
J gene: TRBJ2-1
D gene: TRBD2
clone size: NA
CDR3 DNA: TGTGCCACCAGCATTGCTAGCGGCCTATACAATGAGCAGTTCTTC
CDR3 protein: CATSIASGLYNEQFF

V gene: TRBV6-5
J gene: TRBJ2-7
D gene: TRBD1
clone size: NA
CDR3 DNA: TGTGCCAGCAGGGACAGGGGGGCCGAGCAGTACTTC
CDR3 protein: CASRDRGAEQYF

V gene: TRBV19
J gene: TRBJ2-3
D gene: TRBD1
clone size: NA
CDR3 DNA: TGTGCCAGTAGTGCCCCACCCGGGACAGGGAGCACAGATACGCAGTATTTT
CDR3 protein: CASSAPPGTGSTDTQYF

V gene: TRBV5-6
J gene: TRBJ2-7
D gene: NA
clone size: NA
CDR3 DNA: TGTGCCAGCAGCTTGTTGGAGGGGTACGAGCAGTACTTC
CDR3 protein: CASSLLEGYEQYF

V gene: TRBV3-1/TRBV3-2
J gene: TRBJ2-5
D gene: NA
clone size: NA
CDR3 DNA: TGTGCCAGCAGCCAAGGGGAGAAAGAGACCCAGTACTTC
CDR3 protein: CASSQGEKETQYF

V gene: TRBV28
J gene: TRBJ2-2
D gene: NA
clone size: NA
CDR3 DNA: TGTGCCAGCATTAGGCAGGGAGGCCACACCGGGGAGCTGTTTTTT
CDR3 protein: CASIRQGGHTGELFF

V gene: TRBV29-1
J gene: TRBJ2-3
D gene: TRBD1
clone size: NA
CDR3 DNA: TGCAGCTTCCGGACAGGCTTTAGCACAGATACGCAGTATTTT
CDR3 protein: CSFRTGFSTDTQYF

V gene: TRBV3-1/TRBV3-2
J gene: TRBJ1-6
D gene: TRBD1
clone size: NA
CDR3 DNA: TGTGCCAGCACGGACAGGGGAGGAAATTCACCCCTCCACTTT
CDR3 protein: CASTDRGGNSPLHF

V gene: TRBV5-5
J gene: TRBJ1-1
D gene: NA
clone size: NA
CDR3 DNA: TGTGCCAGCAGTTGGAGTGGGGAGACTGAAGCTTTCTTT
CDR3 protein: CASSWSGETEAFF

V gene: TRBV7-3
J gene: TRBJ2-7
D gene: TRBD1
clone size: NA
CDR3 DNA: TGTGCCAGCAGCGGCTGGACAGGGAGCTCCTACGAGCAGTACTTC
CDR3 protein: CASSGWTGSSYEQYF

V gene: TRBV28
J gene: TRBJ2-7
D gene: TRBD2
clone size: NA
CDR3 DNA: TGTGCCAGCAGTTCGGGGGGAAGCCCGTACTTC
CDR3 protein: CASSSGGSPYF

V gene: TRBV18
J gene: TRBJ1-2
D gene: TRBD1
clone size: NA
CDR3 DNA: TGTGCCAGCTCGAGACAGGGGAATTATGGCTACACCTTC
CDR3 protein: CASSRQGNYGYTF

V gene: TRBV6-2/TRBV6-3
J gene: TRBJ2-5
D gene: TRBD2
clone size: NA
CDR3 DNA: TGTGCCAGCAGTTACCCTAAAGGGACTAGCGGACGGGTGGAGACCCAGTACTTC
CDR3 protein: CASSYPKGTSGRVETQYF

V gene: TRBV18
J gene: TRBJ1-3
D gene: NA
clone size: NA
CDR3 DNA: TGTGCCAGCTCACCCGAGTCCGCTGGAAACACCATATATTTT
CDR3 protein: CASSPESAGNTIYF

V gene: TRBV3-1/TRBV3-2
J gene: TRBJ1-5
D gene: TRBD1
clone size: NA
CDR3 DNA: TGTGCCAGCAGCTTAGGGACAGGGGATAGCAATCAGCCCCAGCATTTT
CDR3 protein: CASSLGTGDSNQPQHF

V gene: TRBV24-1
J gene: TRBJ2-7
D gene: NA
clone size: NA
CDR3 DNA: TGTGCCACCAGTGATAATACGGCTGACTGGAAGCAGTACTTC
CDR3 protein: CATSDNTADWKQYF

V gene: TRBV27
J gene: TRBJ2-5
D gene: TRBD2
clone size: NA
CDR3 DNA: TGTGCCAGCAGTAAACTAGCGGGAGAAGAGACCCAGTACTTC
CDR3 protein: CASSKLAGEETQYF

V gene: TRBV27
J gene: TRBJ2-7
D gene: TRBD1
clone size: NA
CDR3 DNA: TGTGCCAGCAGACGGGACAGGGTAGCGTACGAGCAGTACTTC
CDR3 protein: CASRRDRVAYEQYF

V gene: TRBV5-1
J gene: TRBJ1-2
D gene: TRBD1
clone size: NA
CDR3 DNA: TGCGCCAGCAGCTCCAGGACAGGGAGTGATGGCTACACCTTC
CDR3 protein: CASSSRTGSDGYTF

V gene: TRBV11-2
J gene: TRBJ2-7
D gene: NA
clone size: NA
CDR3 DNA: TGTGCCAGCAGCTCCAGCGGCGAGCAGTACTTC
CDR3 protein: CASSSSGEQYF

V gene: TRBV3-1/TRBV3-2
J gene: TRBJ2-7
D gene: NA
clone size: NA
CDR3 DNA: TGTGCCAGCAGCCAAGGGGCCTCCTACGAGCAGTACTTC
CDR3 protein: CASSQGASYEQYF

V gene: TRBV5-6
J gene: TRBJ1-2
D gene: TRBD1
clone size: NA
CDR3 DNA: TGTGCCAGCAGCTTGGCCGGGACAGGCATTAACTATGGCTACACCTTC
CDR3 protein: CASSLAGTGINYGYTF

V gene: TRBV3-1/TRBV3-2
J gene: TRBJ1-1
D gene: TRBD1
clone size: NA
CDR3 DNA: TGTGCCAGCAGCCGAAAAGGGACAGGGGGCGCGGGAACTGAAGCTTTCTTT
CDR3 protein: CASSRKGTGGAGTEAFF

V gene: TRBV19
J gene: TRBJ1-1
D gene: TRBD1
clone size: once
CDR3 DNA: TGTGCCAGTAAGTCAGGGGGAAACACTGAAGCTTTCTTT
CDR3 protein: CASKSGGNTEAFF

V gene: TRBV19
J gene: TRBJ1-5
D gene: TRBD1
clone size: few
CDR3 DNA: TGTGCCAGTATGCGACAGGGGGGCAATCAGCCCCAGCATTTT
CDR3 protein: CASMRQGGNQPQHF

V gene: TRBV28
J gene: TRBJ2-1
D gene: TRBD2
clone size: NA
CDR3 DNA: TGTGCCAGCAGACTAGCGGGAGGGCCATATGAGCAGTTCTTC
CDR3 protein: CASRLAGGPYEQFF

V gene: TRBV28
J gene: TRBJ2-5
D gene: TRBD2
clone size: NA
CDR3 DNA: TGTGCCAGCAGTTTTCGGGGGGGCGGGGAGACCCAGTACTTC
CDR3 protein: CASSFRGGGETQYF